This TCR beta chain was observed in a study of T cell responses to AZD1222 COVID-19 vaccine (dated by TCRdb to about 2021). Regarding the complete study: AZD1222 recipients given second doses at about 4 weeks or at about 12 weeks were pooled, since spike-specific TCR depth and breadth were not found to differ between the two schedules. A total of about 250 trial participants underwent TCR sequencing, of whom under 220 had received two doses of AZD1222 and around 25 had received two doses of the MenACWY control vaccine. Enrollment into the trials was organized by age into subgroups of 18-55, 56-69 and 70-plus years, and those subgroups contained roughly 150, 30 and 60 TCR-sequenced participants, respectively.

This clone was counted a few times. It has no known antigen specificity. Base quality data are lacking; no much larger clone is found one base away. Its CDR3 holds 16 amino acids, cysteine through phenylalanine. CDR3 DNA is the only sequence kept; it has 48 bases, read in frame from the first base. Trimming removed 4 bases from V and 1 base from J; the gene matches leave 9 bases unexplained. Sequences MGHRA (CDR1) and YSYEKL (CDR2) are obtained from the germline V gene. In the paper's terms, the time point label means: baseline before first vaccination. Vaccinee samples were obtained from the UK trials COV001 and COV002, which included a single-blind randomized controlled phase 2/3 trial of AZD1222 (ChAdOx1 nCoV-19) in healthy adults. For TCRbeta chain sequencing, PBMC samples from trial participants were taken at day 0 and at day 28 after the second dose. The paper's findings and limits, for the study overall: Participants were mostly white British, with more females than males. The authors suggested clonal diversity may have been underestimated. In the small 56-69-year group, the increase in depth fell short of significance, most likely because of low power. A significant rise in spike-specific TCR breadth and depth was observed after two AZD1222 doses relative to day 0 and relative to MenACWY recipients. Reportedly, close to half of the unique spike-specific TCRs recognized epitopes lying outside the regions that are mutated in the B.1.351 and B.1.1.7 variants. The whole spike protein was spanned by vaccine-associated CD4 TCRs, and dominant responses were seen in regions 160-218 and 743-854. Because no samples from the day 14 peak response were available, repertoires could be characterized only after the peak T cell response. Conclusions about previously exposed vaccinees are limited because only a handful of AZD1222 recipients were SARS-CoV-2 seropositive at baseline.

The CDR3 regions of human TCRbeta chains were analyzed by immunosequencing. Per the original workflow: TCRs in the repertoires were matched against a reference library of SARS-CoV-2-specific TCRs that had been generated with the MIRA antigen-specificity platform. Breadth was defined as the fraction of unique TCRs that were SARS-CoV-2-associated. Depth was defined as the fraction of total T cells that were SARS-CoV-2-associated. Using the MIRA data, each spike-specific TCR was mapped to the spike region that the TCR reacts to and placed in a CD4 or CD8 class. Log10-transformed breadth and depth values were compared by one-way ANOVA with Sidak's multiple comparisons tests. TCRdb's version of the immuneACCESS table is confined to in-frame rearrangements and falls short of the full clone set. An unresolved V gene accounts for under half of the shortfall where checked; the remainder is of unknown origin. Clonal size and the V and J genes are those of that table, whereas D and trimming came from the DNA. The sample records more than 95,000 clones, about 91% of which are singletons. The ten top clones hold under 20% of the sample.

The chain is made from TRBV4-1 and TRBJ2-7; the central 8 bases match TRBD1. This sample comprised peripheral blood, obtained on day 0 of AZD1222 vaccination. This receptor was identified in an adult in good health. In nucleotide form, the sequence is TGCGCCAGCAGCCGAGACAGGGGAGGAGAGTCCTACGAGCAGTACTTC. Its translation is CASSRDRGGESYEQYF.